This TCR beta chain was captured in a study of T-cell reconstitution after alpha-beta-depleted transplantation in children. On this clonotype itself: Antigen unknown.

General study results and limits: Diversity and T-cell counts at one year after transplant derived mostly from new T cells.

CDR1 and CDR2 from the germline V gene are SGHDT and YYEEEE. The CDR3 sequence is 15 residues long. Trimming pared 4 bases from V and 0 bases from J, leaving 13 bases between. Using unique molecular identifiers, the investigators prepared the TCRbeta library. TCRdb re-analysed the PCR reads in MiXCR, keeping a single row per CDR3 protein. The data show about 830,000 distinct CDR3 sequences, under 20% seen once. This TCR derives from a male patient aged 10 to 17 who had a stem cell transplant for acute lymphoblastic leukemia, so the T cells may come from the graft donor. The V call is TRBV5-6, the J call TRBJ2-5, with TRBD2 as a possible D gene (5 bases). Sequenced material: PBMCs, mostly from graft donor cells, taken 360 days after TCRalphabeta/CD19-depleted stem cell transplant. CDR3 sequence (DNA): TGTGCCAGCAGCGAGGACTTAATTCACCAAGAGACCCAGTACTTC. This gives the protein CASSEDLIHQETQYF. The full variable domain, completed using reference TRBV5-6 and TRBJ2-5, is DAGVTQSPTHLIKTRGQQVTLRCSPKSGHDTVSWYQQALGQGPQFIFQYYEEEERQRGNFPDRFSGHQFPNYSSELNVNALLLGDSALYLCASSEDLIHQETQYFGPGTRLLVL.